The source of this TCR beta chain is a study of regulatory T cells in long-lasting Graves disease. Germline values: CDR1 MGHRA, CDR2 YSYEKL. With 2 bases clipped from V and 4 bases from J, the junction kept 7 bases outside the gene matches. CDR3 length equals 17 residues. Whole-study findings and limits: Favored gene segments in persistent disease were TRBV28, TRBJ1-2 and TRBJ2-5.

Sample time point: newly diagnosed GD, antithyroid drugs for less than 3 months. RNA extracted from PBMCs served as the sequencing template. Arm-PCR of CDR3 regions and iRepertoire HTBI primers were used to build TCR beta libraries. Each CDR3 protein is one row after TCRdb ran MiXCR on the multiplex PCR reads. The profile covers some 200,000 distinct CDR3 sequences, with approximately 19% appearing a single time and about 11% taken by the ten largest. This clonotype was detected many times. The antigen is undetermined. These sequences were also reported in another study, on T cells in Graves' hyperthyroidism and ophthalmopathy. That work adds: In the first-round RT-PCR of the TCR CDR3, the HTBI primer set was used.

Sample: peripheral blood mononuclear cells (PBMCs), taken at new diagnosis, from a patient treated with antithyroid drugs. The receptor comes from a woman in her thirties with Graves disease. The V call is TRBV4-1, the J call TRBJ1-6; TRBD1 matches 8 bases. The CDR3, as DNA: TGCGCCAGCAGCCAACCCGGACAGGGCCGTTATAATTCACCCCTCCACTTT. Amino acids: CASSQPGQGRYNSPLHF.